What follows are 2 T cell receptor beta chains derived from one specimen sequenced in a study of shared clonotypes between healthy human individuals. The protocol was immunoSEQ multiplex PCR, while the TCRdb copy is restricted to in-frame clones and leaves out a portion. Of 2 million to 2.5 million clones listed, more than 80% were seen once; the top ten hold 0.39%. Input material: naive CD4+ T cells from PBMCs. Subset defined: CD45RA+ positively selected. These receptors were obtained from a man aged 18 to 29 in good health. Some clones in this sample may be carry-over from other donors' samples.

This sequence joins TRBV7-9 and TRBJ2-7; TRBD1 matches at 7 bases. There are 15 residues in the CDR3. V shed 6 bases, J shed 1 base, and the junction held 9 bases outside the gene matches. CDR1 and CDR2 (germline): SEHNR, FQNEAQ (reference sequence). DNA of the CDR3: TGTGCCAGCAGTTTCCCTACAGGGGCTTCCTACGAGCAGTACTTC. Protein product: CASSFPTGASYEQYF.

J is TRBJ2-7 and V is TRBV6-1; TRBD1 matches at 7 bases. With 6 bases clipped from V and 3 bases from J, the junction kept 2 bases outside the gene matches. This CDR3 contains 12 residues. Germline V gene lookup returns CDR1 MNHNS and CDR2 SASEGT. This CDR3 reads CASRGTVYEQYF. CDR3 sequence (DNA): TGTGCCAGCAGAGGGACAGTCTACGAGCAGTACTTC.